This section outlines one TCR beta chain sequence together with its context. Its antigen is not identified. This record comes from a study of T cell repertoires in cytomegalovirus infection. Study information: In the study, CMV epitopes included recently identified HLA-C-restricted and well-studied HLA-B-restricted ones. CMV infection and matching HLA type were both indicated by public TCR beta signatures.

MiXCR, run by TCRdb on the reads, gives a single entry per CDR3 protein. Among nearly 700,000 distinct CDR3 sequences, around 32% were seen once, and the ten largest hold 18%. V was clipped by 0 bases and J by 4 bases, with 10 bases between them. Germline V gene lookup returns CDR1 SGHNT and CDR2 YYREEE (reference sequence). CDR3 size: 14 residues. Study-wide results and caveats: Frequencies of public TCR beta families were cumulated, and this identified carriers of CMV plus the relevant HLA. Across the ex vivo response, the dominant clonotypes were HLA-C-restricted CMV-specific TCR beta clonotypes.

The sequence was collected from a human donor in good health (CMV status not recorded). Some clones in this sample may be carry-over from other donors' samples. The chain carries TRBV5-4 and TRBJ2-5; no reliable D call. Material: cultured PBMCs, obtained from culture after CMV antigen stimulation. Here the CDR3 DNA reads TGTGCCAGCAGCTTGGTCCCCAGTTCAGAGACCCAGTACTTC. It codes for CASSLVPSSETQYF.